The entry below gives a single TCR beta chain sequence along with its context. Its recognized antigen is unknown. The input lacks base qualities; no much larger clone sits a single base away. For sequencing of the TCRbeta CDR3 region, genomic DNA was extracted from the sorted cells. TCRbeta CDR3 regions were sequenced using the immunoSEQ Assay. Here the immuneACCESS table is served through TCRdb, limited to in-frame sequences with V and J called. Missing clones are a known gap in these copies; in checked studies unresolved V genes cover under half, and the rest lacks a known reason. Across this sample there are about 110,000 clones, with roughly 90% seen only once. The ten biggest clones cover approximately 1.1% of the sample. The data are from a study of OX40 agonist ivuxolimab in advanced cancers. Regarding the study in general: Ivuxolimab was a fully human IgG2 agonistic monoclonal antibody targeting the costimulatory receptor OX40 (CD134). Intravenous ivuxolimab was administered to patients every 2 weeks at six dose levels: 0.01, 0.1, 0.3, 1.5, 3 and 10 mg/kg. Among the 50 to 55 dose-escalation patients, about 19 had hepatocellular carcinoma, approximately 15 melanoma, 9 renal cell carcinoma and 9 head and neck cancer. A male proportion of 75% to 85% and a mean age of 60 years, ranging from about 20 to 85, were recorded for the dose-escalation cohort. Patients were allowed to have had prior anti-PD-1, anti-PD-L1 or anti-CTLA-4 therapy, and 40% to 45% of the dose-escalation patients had been treated with checkpoint inhibitors. Three dose-escalation patients achieved partial responses, one with hepatocellular carcinoma and two with cutaneous melanoma. Peripheral TCRbeta sequencing aimed to test whether ivuxolimab altered TCR sequence diversity and caused clonal T-cell expansion. The monotherapy dose-escalation portion (N of about 50 patients) of the phase I ivuxolimab trial is reported in the paper.

Beyond this particular receptor, the publication reports: In the 0.1-3.0 mg/kg groups, partial responders had among the lowest normalized peripheral clonal expansion, particularly in CD8+ T cells. Low levels of normalized T-cell clonal expansion were also shown by some nonresponding patients. Which antigens the clonally expanded peripheral T cells were specific for was not determined. After ivuxolimab, more expanded clones were found on average in CD8+ T cells than in CD4+ T cells. Clonal expansion of both CD4+ and CD8+ blood T cells was observed from baseline to week 6 at doses 0.1 to 3.0 mg/kg.

The trial excluded patients who had a history of autoimmune disease or who were on systemic immunosuppression. Peripheral blood for TCR sequencing was drawn from every dose cohort at baseline, at cycle 4 day 1 and at cycle 7 day 1. Samples came from an open-label, multicenter, first-in-human phase I dose-escalation trial of ivuxolimab. Adults with locally advanced or metastatic melanoma, renal cell, hepatocellular, or head and neck squamous cell carcinoma were enrolled in the trial. CD4+ and CD8+ T cells were sorted separately from peripheral blood before TCR sequencing. Sequences were derived from CD4+ or CD8+ T cells sorted from blood, sampled in a trial of the OX40 agonist ivuxolimab. This clonotype originated in an adult with an advanced solid tumor such as melanoma, head and neck, liver or kidney cancer.

The nucleotides are TGTGCCTGGAGTGGAGAGACAGGGGTTTACGAGCAGTACTTC. It codes for CAWSGETGVYEQYF. The chain is assembled from TRBV30 and TRBJ2-5; 8 central bases correspond to TRBD1. The assigned J gene may be wrong: the sequence end matches TRBJ2-7 better. The germline V gene (reference sequence) gives CDR1 as GTSNPN and CDR2 as SVGIG. The CDR3 spans 14 residues, from the cysteine through the phenylalanine. Only the CDR3 portion is preserved as DNA: 42 bases, with reading frame beginning at the first base.